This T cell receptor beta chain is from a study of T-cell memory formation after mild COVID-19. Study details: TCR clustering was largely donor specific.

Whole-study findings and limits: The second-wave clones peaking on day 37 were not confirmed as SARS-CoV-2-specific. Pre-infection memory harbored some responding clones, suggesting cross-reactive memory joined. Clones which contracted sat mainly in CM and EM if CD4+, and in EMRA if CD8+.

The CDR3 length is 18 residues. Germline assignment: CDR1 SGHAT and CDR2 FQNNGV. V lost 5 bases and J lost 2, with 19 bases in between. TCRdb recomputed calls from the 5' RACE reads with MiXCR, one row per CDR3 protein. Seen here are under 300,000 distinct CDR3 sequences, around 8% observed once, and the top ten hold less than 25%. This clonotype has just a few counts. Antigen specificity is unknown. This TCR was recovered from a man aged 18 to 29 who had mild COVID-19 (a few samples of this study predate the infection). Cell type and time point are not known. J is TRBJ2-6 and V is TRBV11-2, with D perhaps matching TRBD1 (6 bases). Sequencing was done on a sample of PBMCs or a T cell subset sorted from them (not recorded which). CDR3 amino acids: CASSPGEGWGPGANVLTF. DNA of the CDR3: TGTGCCAGCAGCCCCGGCGAAGGATGGGGGCCTGGGGCCAACGTCCTGACTTTC.